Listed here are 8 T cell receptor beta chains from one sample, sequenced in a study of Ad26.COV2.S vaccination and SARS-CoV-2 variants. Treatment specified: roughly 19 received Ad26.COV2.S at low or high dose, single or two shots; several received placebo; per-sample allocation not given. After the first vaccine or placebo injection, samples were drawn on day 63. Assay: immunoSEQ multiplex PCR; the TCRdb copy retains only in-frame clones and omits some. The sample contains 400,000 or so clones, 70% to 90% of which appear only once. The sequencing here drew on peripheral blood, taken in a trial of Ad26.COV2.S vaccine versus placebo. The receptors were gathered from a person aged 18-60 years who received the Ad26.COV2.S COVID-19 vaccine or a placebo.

DNA of the CDR3: TGTGCCAGCAGTCTCCAGGGACAGGGTGGCTACACCTTC. It specifies CASSLQGQGGYTF. The V gene is TRBV7-2, the J gene TRBJ1-2; 9 nucleotides align to TRBD1. Germline V gives CDR1 SGHTA, CDR2 FQGNSA. The CDR3 sequence is 13 residues long. Losses at the gene ends were 6 bases for V and 7 bases for J; bases not matched to a gene: 6.

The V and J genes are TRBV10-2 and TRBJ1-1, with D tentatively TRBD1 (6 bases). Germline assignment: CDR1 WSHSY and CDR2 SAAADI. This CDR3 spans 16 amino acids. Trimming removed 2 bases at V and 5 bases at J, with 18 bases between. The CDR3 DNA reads TGCGCCAGCAGTGAGCGTAAGGCAGGGGCGGGTACTGAAGCTTTCTTT. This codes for CASSERKAGAGTEAFF.

CDR3 in DNA: TGTGCTAGTGGTTTGGTTGCGGAGACCCAGTACTTC. Encoded protein: CASGLVAETQYF. The genes are TRBV12-5 and TRBJ2-5; no reliable D call. With 0 bases removed from V and 5 bases from J, the gap between germline ends came to 4 bases. Germline V gives CDR1 LGHNT, CDR2 FRNRAP. The CDR3 extends over 12 amino acids.

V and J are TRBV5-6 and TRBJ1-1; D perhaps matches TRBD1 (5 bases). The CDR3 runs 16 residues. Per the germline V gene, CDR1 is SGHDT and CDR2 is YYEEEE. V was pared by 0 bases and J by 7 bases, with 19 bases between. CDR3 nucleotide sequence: TGTGCCAGCAGCTTGGATGGTACAGGAGCCCTATTTGAAGCTTTCTTT. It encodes CASSLDGTGALFEAFF.

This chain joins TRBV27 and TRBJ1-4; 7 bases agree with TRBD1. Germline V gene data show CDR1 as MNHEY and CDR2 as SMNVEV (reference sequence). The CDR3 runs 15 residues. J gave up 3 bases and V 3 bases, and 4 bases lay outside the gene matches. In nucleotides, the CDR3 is TGTGCCAGCAGTTTCCGACAGGGAGCTAATGAAAAACTGTTTTTT. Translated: CASSFRQGANEKLFF.

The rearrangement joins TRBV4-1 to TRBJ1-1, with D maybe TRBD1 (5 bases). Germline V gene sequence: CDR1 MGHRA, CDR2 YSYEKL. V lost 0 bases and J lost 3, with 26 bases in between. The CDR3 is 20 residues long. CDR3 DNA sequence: TGCGCCAGCAGCCAAGATTGGGGTGCCACAGGAGCCCGTCGAGACACTGAAGCTTTCTTT. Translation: CASSQDWGATGARRDTEAFF.

CDR3: CASSLASGGYGYTF. The CDR3 nucleotides are TGTGCCAGCAGCTTAGCGTCAGGAGGGTATGGCTACACCTTC. The V call is TRBV11-2, the J call TRBJ1-2; D remains unclear. Trimming took 1 base from V and 5 from J, leaving 11 bases between them. The germline V gene has CDR1 SGHAT and CDR2 FQNNGV. This CDR3 contains 14 residues. The full variable domain, rest sourced from reference TRBV11-2 and TRBJ1-2, is EAGVAQSPRYKIIEKRQSVAFWCNPISGHATLYWYQQILGQGPKLLIQFQNNGVVDDSQLPKDRFSAERLKGVDSTLKIQPAKLEDSAVYLCASSLASGGYGYTFGSGTRLTVV.

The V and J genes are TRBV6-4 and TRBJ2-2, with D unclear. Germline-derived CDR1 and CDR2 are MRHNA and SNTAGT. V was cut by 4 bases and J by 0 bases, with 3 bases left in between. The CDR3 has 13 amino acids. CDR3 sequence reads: CASSGTNTGELFF. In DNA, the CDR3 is TGTGCCAGCAGTGGGACGAACACCGGGGAGCTGTTTTTT.